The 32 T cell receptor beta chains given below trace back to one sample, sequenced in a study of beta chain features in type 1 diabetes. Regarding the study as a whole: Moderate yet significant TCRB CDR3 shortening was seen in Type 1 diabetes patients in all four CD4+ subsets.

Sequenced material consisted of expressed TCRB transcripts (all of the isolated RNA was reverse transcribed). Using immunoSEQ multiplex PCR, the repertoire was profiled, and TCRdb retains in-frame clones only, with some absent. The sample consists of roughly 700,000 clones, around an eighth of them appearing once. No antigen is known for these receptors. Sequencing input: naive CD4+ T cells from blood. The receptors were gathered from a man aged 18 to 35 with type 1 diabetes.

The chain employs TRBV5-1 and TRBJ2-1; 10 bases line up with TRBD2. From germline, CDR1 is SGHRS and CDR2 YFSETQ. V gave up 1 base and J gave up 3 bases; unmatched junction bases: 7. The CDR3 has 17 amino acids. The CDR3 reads CASSLSWSSGGYNEQFF. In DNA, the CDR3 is TGCGCCAGCAGCTTGTCGTGGTCTAGCGGGGGCTACAATGAGCAGTTCTTC.

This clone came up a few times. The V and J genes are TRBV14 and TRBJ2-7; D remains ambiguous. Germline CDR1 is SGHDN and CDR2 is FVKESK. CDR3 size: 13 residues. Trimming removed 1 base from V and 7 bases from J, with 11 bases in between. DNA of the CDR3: TGTGCCAGCAGCCAAGGCGGTCCGTGGGAGCAGTACTTC. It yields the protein CASSQGGPWEQYF.

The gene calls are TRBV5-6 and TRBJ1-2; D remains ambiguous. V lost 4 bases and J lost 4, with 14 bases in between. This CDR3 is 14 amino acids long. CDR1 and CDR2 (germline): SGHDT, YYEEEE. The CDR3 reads CASSVSIDGYGYTF. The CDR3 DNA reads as TGTGCCAGCAGCGTGTCGATAGATGGCTATGGCTACACCTTC. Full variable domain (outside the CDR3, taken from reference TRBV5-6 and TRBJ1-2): DAGVTQSPTHLIKTRGQQVTLRCSPKSGHDTVSWYQQALGQGPQFIFQYYEEEERQRGNFPDRFSGHQFPNYSSELNVNALLLGDSALYLCASSVSIDGYGYTFGSGTRLTVV.

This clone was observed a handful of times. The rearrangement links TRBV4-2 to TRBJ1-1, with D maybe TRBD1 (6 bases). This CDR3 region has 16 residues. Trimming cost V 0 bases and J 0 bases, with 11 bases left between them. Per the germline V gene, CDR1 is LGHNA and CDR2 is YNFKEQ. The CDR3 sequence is CASSQDSDSMNTEAFF. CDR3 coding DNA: TGTGCCAGCAGCCAAGACTCGGACAGCATGAACACTGAAGCTTTCTTT.

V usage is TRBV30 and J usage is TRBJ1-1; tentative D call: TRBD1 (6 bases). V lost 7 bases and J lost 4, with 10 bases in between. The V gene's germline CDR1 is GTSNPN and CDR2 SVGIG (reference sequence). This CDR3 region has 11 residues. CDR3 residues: CASRGGTEAFF. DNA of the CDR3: TGTGCCTCCAGAGGGGGCACTGAAGCTTTCTTT. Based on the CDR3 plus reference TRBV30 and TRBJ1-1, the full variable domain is SQTIHQWPATLVQPVGSPLSLECTVEGTSNPNLYWYRQAAGRGLQLLFYSVGIGQISSEVPQNLSASRPQDRQFILSSKKLLLSDSGFYLCASRGGTEAFFGQGTRLTVV.

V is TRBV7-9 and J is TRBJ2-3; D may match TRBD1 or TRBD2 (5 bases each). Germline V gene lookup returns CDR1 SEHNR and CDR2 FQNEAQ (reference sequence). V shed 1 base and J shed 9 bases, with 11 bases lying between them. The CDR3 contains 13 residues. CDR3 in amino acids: CASSLDSGTTQYF. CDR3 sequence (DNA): TGTGCCAGCAGCTTAGATTCAGGGACGACGCAGTATTTT.

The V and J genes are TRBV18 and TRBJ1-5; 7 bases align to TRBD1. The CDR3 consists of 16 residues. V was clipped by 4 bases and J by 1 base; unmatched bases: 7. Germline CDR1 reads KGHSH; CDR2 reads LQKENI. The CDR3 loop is CASSQYPGQSNQPQHF. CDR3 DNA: TGTGCCAGCTCACAATATCCGGGACAGAGCAATCAGCCCCAGCATTTT.

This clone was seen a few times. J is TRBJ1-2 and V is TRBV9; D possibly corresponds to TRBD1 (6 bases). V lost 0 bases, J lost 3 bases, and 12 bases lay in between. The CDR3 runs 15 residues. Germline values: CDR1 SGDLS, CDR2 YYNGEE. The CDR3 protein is CASSVDGGQYYGYTF. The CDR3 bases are TGTGCCAGCAGCGTAGATGGGGGGCAGTACTATGGCTACACCTTC.

The CDR3 sequence: CASSIEGTGSNQPQHF. The CDR3 nucleotides read TGTGCCAGTAGTATAGAGGGGACAGGCTCCAATCAGCCCCAGCATTTT. V and J are TRBV19 and TRBJ1-5, with 8 positions matching TRBD1. This CDR3 is 16 amino acids long. The V gene's germline CDR1 is LNHDA and CDR2 SQIVND (reference sequence). V was pared by 0 bases and J by 3 bases, with 4 bases of the junction left unmatched.

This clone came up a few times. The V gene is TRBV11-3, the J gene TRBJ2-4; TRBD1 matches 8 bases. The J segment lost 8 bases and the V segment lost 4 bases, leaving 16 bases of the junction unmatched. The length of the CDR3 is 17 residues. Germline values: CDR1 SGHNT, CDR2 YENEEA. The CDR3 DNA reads TGTGCCAGCAGCTCCCGGACCAGACAGGGGCCTATGGACATTCAGTACTTC. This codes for CASSSRTRQGPMDIQYF.

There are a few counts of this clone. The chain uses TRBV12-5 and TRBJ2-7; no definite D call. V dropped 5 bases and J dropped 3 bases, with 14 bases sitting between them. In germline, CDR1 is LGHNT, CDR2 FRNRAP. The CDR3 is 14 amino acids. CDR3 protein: CASGTRESVYEQYF. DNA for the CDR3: TGTGCTAGTGGTACCAGAGAATCGGTCTACGAGCAGTACTTC.

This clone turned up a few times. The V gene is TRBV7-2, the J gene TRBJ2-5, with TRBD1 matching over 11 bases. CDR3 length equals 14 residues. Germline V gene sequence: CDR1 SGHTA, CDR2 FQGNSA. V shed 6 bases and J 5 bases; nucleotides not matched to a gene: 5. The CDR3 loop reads CASSWDRGYETQYF. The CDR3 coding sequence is TGTGCCAGCAGTTGGGACAGGGGGTACGAGACCCAGTACTTC.

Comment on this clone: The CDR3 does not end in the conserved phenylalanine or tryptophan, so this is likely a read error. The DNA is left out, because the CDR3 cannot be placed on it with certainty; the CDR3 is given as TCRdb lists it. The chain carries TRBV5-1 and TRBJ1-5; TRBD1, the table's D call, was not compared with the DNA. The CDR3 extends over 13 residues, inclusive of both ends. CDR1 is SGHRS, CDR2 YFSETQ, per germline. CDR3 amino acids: CASSLTSDRGIVV.

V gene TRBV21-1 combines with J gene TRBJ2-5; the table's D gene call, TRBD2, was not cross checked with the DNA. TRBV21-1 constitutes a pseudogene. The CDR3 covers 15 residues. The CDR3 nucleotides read TGTGCCAGCAGCAAAGGAAAAACTACACAAGAGACCCAGTACTTC. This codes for CASSKGKTTQETQYF.

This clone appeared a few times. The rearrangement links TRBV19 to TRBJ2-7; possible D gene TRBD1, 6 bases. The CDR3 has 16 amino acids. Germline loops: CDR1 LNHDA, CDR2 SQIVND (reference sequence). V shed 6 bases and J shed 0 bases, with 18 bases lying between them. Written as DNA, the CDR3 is TGTGCCAGTAGCAGTGGCTGGGACACCACCTCCTACGAGCAGTACTTC. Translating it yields CASSSGWDTTSYEQYF.

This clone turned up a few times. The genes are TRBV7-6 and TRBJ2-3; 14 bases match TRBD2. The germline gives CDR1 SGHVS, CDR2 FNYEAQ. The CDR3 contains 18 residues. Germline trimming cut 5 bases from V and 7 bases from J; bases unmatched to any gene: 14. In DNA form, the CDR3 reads TGTGCCAGCAGCCGATGGGGGACTAGCGGGGGAGCTCCGTATACGCAGTATTTT. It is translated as CASSRWGTSGGAPYTQYF. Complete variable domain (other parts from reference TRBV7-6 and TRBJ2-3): GAGVSQSPRYKVTKRGQDVALRCDPISGHVSLYWYRQALGQGPEFLTYFNYEAQQDKSGLPNDRFSAERPEGSISTLTIQRTEQRDSAMYRCASSRWGTSGGAPYTQYFGPGTRLTVL.

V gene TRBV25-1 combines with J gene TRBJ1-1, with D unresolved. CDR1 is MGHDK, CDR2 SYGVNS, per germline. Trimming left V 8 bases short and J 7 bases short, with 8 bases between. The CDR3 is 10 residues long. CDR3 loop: CASQVSEAFF. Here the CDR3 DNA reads TGTGCCAGCCAGGTCAGTGAAGCTTTCTTT.

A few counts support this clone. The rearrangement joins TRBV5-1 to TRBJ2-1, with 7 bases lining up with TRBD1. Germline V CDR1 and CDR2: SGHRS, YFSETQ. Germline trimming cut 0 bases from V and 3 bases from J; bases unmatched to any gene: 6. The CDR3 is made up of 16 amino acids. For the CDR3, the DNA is TGCGCCAGCAGCTTGGCTCGACAGGGCTTCTACAATGAGCAGTTCTTC. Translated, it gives CASSLARQGFYNEQFF.

CDR3 bases: TGTGCCAGCAGCCCCCGGGCCAGTGGGGAGAACGAGCAGTACTTC. It yields the protein CASSPRASGENEQYF. V usage is TRBV14 and J usage is TRBJ2-7; a possible D gene is TRBD2 (5 bases). Germline CDR1 and CDR2: SGHDN and FVKESK. V lost 4 bases and J 5 bases, leaving 18 bases between the germline ends. This CDR3 is 15 amino acids long. Supplemented by reference TRBV14 and TRBJ2-7, the full variable domain reads EAGVTQFPSHSVIEKGQTVTLRCDPISGHDNLYWYRRVMGKEIKFLLHFVKESKQDESGMPNNRFLAERTGGTYSTLKVQPAELEDSGVYFCASSPRASGENEQYFGPGTRLTVT.

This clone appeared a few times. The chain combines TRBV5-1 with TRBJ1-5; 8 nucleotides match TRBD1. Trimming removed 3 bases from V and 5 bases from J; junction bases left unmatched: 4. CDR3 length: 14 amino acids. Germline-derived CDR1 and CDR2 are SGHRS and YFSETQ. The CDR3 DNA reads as TGCGCCAGCAGCTACGGACAGGGCGATCAGCCCCAGCATTTT. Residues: CASSYGQGDQPQHF.

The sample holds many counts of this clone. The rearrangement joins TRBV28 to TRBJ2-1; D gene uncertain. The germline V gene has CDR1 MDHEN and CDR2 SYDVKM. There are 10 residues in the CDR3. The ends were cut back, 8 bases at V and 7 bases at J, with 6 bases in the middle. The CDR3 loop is CASGRNEQFF. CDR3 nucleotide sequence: TGTGCCAGCGGCCGGAATGAGCAGTTCTTC.

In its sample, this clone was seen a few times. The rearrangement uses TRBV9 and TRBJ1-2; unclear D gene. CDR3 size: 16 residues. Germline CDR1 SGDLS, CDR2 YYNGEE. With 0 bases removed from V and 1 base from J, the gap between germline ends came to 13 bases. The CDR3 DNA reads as TGTGCCAGCAGCGTAGCTACGCGACGGGGTAACTATGGCTACACCTTC. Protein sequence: CASSVATRRGNYGYTF.

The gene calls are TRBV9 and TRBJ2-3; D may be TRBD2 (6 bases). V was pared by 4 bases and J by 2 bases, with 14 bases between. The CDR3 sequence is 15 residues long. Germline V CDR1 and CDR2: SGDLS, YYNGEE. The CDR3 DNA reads TGTGCCAGCAGCCTGGGGGGAGTTCTCACAGATACGCAGTATTTT. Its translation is CASSLGGVLTDTQYF.

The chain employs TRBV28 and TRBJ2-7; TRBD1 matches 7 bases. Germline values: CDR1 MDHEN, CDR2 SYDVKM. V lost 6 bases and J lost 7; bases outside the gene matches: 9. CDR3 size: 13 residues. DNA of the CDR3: TGTGCCAGCAGCTGGGACAGCCCCCCGGAGCAGTACTTC. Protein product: CASSWDSPPEQYF.

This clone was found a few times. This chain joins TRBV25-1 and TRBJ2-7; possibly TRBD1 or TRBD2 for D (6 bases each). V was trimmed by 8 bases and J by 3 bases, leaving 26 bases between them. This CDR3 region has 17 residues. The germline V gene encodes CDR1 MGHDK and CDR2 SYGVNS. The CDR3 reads CASLAKFWGDISYEQYF. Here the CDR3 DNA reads TGTGCCAGCCTAGCTAAATTTTGGGGGGACATTAGCTACGAGCAGTACTTC.

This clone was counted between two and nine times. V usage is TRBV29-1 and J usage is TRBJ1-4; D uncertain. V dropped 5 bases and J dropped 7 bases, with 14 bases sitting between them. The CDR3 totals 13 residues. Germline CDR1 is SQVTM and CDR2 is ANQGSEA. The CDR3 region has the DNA TGCAGCGTTCGACCGCCTTTAGGTGAAAAACTGTTTTTT. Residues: CSVRPPLGEKLFF.

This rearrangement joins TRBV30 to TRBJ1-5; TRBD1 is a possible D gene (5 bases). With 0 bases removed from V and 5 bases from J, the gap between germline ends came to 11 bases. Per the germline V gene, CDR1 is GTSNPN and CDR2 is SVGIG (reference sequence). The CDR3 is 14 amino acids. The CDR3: CAWSVFLGDQPQHF. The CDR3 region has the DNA TGTGCCTGGAGTGTATTTTTAGGGGATCAGCCCCAGCATTTT.

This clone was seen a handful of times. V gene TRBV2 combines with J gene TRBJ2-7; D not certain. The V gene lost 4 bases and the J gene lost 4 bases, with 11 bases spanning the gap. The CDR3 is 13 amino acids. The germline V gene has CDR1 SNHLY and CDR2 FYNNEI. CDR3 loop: CASSANNVYEQYF. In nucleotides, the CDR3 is TGTGCCAGCAGTGCAAATAACGTTTACGAGCAGTACTTC.

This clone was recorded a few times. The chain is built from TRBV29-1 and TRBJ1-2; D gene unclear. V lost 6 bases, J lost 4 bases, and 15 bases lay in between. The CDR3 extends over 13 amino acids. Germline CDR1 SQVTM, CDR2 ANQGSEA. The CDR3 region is CSVGQRLGYGYTF. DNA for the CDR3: TGCAGCGTCGGGCAGAGACTAGGCTATGGCTACACCTTC.

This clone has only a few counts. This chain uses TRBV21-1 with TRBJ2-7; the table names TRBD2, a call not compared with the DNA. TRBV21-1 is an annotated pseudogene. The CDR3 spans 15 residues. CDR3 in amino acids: CASSNPVAVTYEQYF. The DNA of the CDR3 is TGTGCCAGCAGCAATCCCGTGGCGGTTACCTACGAGCAGTACTTC.

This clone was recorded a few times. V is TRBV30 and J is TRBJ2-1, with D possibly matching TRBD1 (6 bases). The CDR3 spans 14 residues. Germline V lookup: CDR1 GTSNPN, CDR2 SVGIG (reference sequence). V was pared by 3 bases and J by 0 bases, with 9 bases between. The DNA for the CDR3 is TGTGCCTGGAGAAGGGGGAACTCCTACAATGAGCAGTTCTTC. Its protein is CAWRRGNSYNEQFF. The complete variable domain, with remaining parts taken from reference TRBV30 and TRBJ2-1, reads SQTIHQWPATLVQPVGSPLSLECTVEGTSNPNLYWYRQAAGRGLQLLFYSVGIGQISSEVPQNLSASRPQDRQFILSSKKLLLSDSGFYLCAWRRGNSYNEQFFGPGTRLTVL.

DNA for the CDR3: TGTGCCAGCAGCCTTGCGGGCACCTACGAGCAGTACTTC. Translating gives CASSLAGTYEQYF. This chain joins TRBV11-3 and TRBJ2-7; tentatively, D is TRBD2 (5 bases). Looked up from germline, CDR1 is SGHNT and CDR2 is YENEEA. The CDR3 is 13 residues long. Trimming removed 5 bases at V and 2 bases at J, with 10 bases between.